This T cell receptor beta chain was found in a study of blood T cell repertoires in COVID-19. The CDR3 has 15 residues. Germline V gene data show CDR1 as SGHTA and CDR2 as FQGNSA. Trimming cost V 2 bases and J 2 bases, with 10 bases left between them. Assay: immunoSEQ multiplex PCR; the TCRdb copy retains only in-frame clones and omits some. The sample consists of about 48,000 clones, around nine tenths of them appearing once. Material: peripheral blood. The V gene is TRBV7-2, the J gene TRBJ2-1; D is perhaps TRBD1 (7 bases). This clonotype was obtained from an elderly woman with acute or convalescent COVID-19. CDR3 loop: CASSLQGGPYNEQFF. CDR3 nucleotide sequence: TGTGCCAGCAGCTTACAGGGGGGCCCCTACAATGAGCAGTTCTTC.